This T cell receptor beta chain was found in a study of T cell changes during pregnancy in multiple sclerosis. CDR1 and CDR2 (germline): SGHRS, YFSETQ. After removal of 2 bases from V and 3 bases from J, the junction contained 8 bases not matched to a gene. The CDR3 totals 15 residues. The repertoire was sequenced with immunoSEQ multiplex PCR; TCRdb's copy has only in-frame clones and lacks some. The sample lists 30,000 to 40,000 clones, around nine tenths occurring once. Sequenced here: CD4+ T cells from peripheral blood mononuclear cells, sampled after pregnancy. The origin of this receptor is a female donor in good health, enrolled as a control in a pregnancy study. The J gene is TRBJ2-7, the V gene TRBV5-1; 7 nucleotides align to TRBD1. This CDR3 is CASSFQGELYYEQYF. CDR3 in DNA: TGCGCCAGCAGCTTTCAGGGGGAACTGTACTACGAGCAGTACTTC.